Each of the 15 T cell receptor beta chains below was sequenced from the same sample in a study of PD-L1 blockade in urothelial cancer (dated by TCRdb to the late 2010s). The library was obtained by the immunoSEQ multiplex PCR assay. In its TCRdb copy, this immuneACCESS table keeps in-frame sequences only and misses some clones. Where compared with another copy, unresolved V genes explain less than half of these, and the others have no known cause. The sample table records around 32,000 clones; about 89% of these occur just once. The ten largest make up approximately 4% of the sample. The sequenced sample was PBMCs, obtained around atezolizumab (anti-PD-L1) treatment. The source of these receptors is a man aged 45 to 65 with urothelial cancer.

This chain joins TRBV7-8 and TRBJ2-1, with TRBD2 matching 12 bases. J was trimmed by 0 bases and V by 5 bases; bases with no gene match: 8. The CDR3 is made up of 18 amino acids. CDR1 is SGHVS, CDR2 FQNEAQ, per germline. CDR3 sequence: CASSPWTSGTYSYNEQFF. The CDR3 DNA reads as TGTGCCAGCAGCCCTTGGACTAGCGGGACTTACTCCTACAATGAGCAGTTCTTC.

The chain recombines TRBV4-1 with TRBJ2-5; 10 nucleotides align to TRBD2. This CDR3 has 16 amino acids. CDR1 is MGHRA, CDR2 YSYEKL, per germline. Trimming took 5 bases from V and 1 from J; bases not matched to a gene: 7. Here the CDR3 DNA reads TGCGCCAGCAGCTCCAGCGGGGGGGGGAGCCAAGAGACCCAGTACTTC. Translated: CASSSSGGGSQETQYF.

V is TRBV6-1 and J is TRBJ2-7; maybe TRBD1 (6 bases). Germline CDR1 and CDR2: MNHNS and SASEGT. The CDR3 extends over 13 amino acids. V lost 8 bases, J lost 3 bases, and 14 bases lay in between. The CDR3 DNA sequence: TGTGCCAGCCTCCTTAGGGGGAGCTACGAGCAGTACTTC. It encodes CASLLRGSYEQYF.

V usage is TRBV7-2 and J usage is TRBJ2-1; possible D gene TRBD2, 6 bases. Germline assignment: CDR1 SGHTA and CDR2 FQGNSA. Trimming stripped 5 bases from V and 7 bases from J, with 9 bases between. The CDR3 consists of 12 residues. The CDR3 is CASSAGPNEQFF. In DNA, the CDR3 is TGTGCCAGCAGCGCGGGACCGAATGAGCAGTTCTTC.

A word on this clone: Different DNA sequences within this sample yield the same CDR3. The genes are TRBV6-5 and TRBJ1-1; tentatively, D is TRBD1 (5 bases). The CDR3 totals 13 residues. The V gene lost 6 bases and the J gene lost 2 bases, with 10 bases spanning the gap. Germline V gene sequence: CDR1 MNHEY, CDR2 SVGAGI. CDR3: CASRPGGNTEAFF. The CDR3 bases are TGTGCCAGCAGGCCCGGGGGTAACACTGAAGCTTTCTTT.

The rearrangement joins TRBV7-9 to TRBJ1-1; D might be TRBD1 (6 bases). The V gene's germline CDR1 is SEHNR and CDR2 FQNEAQ (reference sequence). The V and J ends lost 5 bases and 1 base respectively, with 11 bases between them. The CDR3 extends over 14 amino acids. CDR3 amino acids: CASSPDRKNTEAFF. The CDR3 DNA follows: TGTGCCAGCAGCCCGGACAGAAAGAACACTGAAGCTTTCTTT.

V and J are TRBV27 and TRBJ2-7; D is uncertain. Between the trimmed V and J ends, which lost 1 base and 5 bases, there was a span of 9 bases. Germline lookup yields CDR1 MNHEY and CDR2 SMNVEV (reference sequence). The CDR3 contains 13 residues. The CDR3 spells CASSLWATDEQYF. The CDR3 bases are TGTGCCAGCAGTTTATGGGCAACGGACGAGCAGTACTTC.

The gene calls are TRBV4-1 and TRBJ1-5; 7 nucleotides line up with TRBD1. CDR1 MGHRA and CDR2 YSYEKL come from the germline V gene. With V trimmed by 2 bases and J by 4 bases, 5 bases remained unmatched. The CDR3 extends over 15 amino acids. This CDR3 is CASSQRDSLNQPQHF. CDR3 sequence (DNA): TGCGCCAGCAGCCAACGGGACAGCCTTAATCAGCCCCAGCATTTT.

This clone was detected once. The chain uses TRBV10-2 and TRBJ1-4; TRBD1 matches 11 bases. Germline trimming cut 2 bases from V and 10 bases from J; bases unmatched to any gene: 6. The CDR3 is made up of 15 amino acids. The germline gives CDR1 WSHSY, CDR2 SAAADI. The CDR3 loop reads CASSEGTGGLGKLFF. CDR3 in DNA: TGCGCCAGCAGTGAGGGGACAGGGGGGCTGGGAAAACTGTTTTTT.

V usage is TRBV9 and J usage is TRBJ1-1; D remains unclear. The CDR3 covers 13 residues. Germline values: CDR1 SGDLS, CDR2 YYNGEE. V dropped 4 bases and J dropped 3 bases, with 10 bases sitting between them. CDR3 in DNA: TGTGCCAGCAGCTTAACGTACTACACTGAAGCTTTCTTT. Residues: CASSLTYYTEAFF.

The chain couples TRBV15 to TRBJ2-1; 7 positions agree with TRBD1. CDR1 LNHNV and CDR2 YYDKDF come from the germline V gene (reference sequence). The V and J ends lost 1 base and 7 bases, in that order; junction bases with no gene match: 4. The CDR3 has 14 amino acids. The CDR3 sequence: CATSRGTGANEQFF. The CDR3, as DNA: TGTGCCACCAGCAGAGGCACAGGGGCAAATGAGCAGTTCTTC.

The chain links TRBV27 to TRBJ2-3; 11 bases align to TRBD1. Germline V gene sequence: CDR1 MNHEY, CDR2 SMNVEV (reference sequence). The CDR3 has 16 amino acids. V shed 3 bases and J 4 bases; nucleotides not matched to a gene: 6. The CDR3 DNA follows: TGTGCCAGCAGTTTGCTGGGACAGGGGGTGCCAGATACGCAGTATTTT. It specifies CASSLLGQGVPDTQYF.

The V call is TRBV30, the J call TRBJ1-6; maybe TRBD1 (5 bases). CDR3 size: 19 residues. Trimming stripped 3 bases from V and 0 bases from J, with 21 bases between. Germline V lookup: CDR1 GTSNPN, CDR2 SVGIG (reference sequence). The CDR3 sequence is CAWRSSTAGLGSYNSPLHF. The CDR3 DNA reads TGTGCCTGGAGATCCTCTACCGCGGGACTGGGCTCCTATAATTCACCCCTCCACTTT. Full variable domain (remainder filled in from reference TRBV30 and TRBJ1-6): SQTIHQWPATLVQPVGSPLSLECTVEGTSNPNLYWYRQAAGRGLQLLFYSVGIGQISSEVPQNLSASRPQDRQFILSSKKLLLSDSGFYLCAWRSSTAGLGSYNSPLHFGNGTRLTVT.

The chain couples TRBV19 to TRBJ2-1, with 13 bases identical to TRBD2. Germline values: CDR1 LNHDA, CDR2 SQIVND (reference sequence). The V gene end was trimmed by 6 bases and the J gene end by 4 bases; junction bases not matched to a gene: 3. The CDR3 is made up of 15 amino acids. CDR3 sequence reads: CASRKGLAGYNEQFF. CDR3 DNA: TGTGCCAGTAGGAAGGGACTAGCGGGGTACAATGAGCAGTTCTTC.

The chain couples TRBV7-9 to TRBJ1-4; D gene unclear. This CDR3 contains 17 residues. Germline V gene sequence: CDR1 SEHNR, CDR2 FQNEAQ (reference sequence). V was trimmed by 1 base and J by 6 bases, leaving 18 bases between them. The DNA of the CDR3 is TGTGCCAGCAGCTTAGGCCGCGTGGTGGAGGCGGATGAAAAACTGTTTTTT. As protein: CASSLGRVVEADEKLFF.